This note documents a single T cell receptor beta chain sequence. What it recognizes is unknown. The CDR3 loop spans 12 amino acids. In germline, CDR1 is MGHDK, CDR2 SYGVNS. The germline V and J ends were trimmed by 4 bases and 4 bases, with 7 bases remaining between them. Primers included in the PCR were 60 Vbeta and 13 Jbeta primers. Produced via immunoSEQ multiplex PCR; TCRdb's table is partial and in-frame only. The table includes roughly 140,000 clones, around 82% detected once. These data belong to a study of cytomegalovirus exposure and HLA in healthy donors. Regarding the study as a whole: There was a cluster of highly shared sequence variants that was likely a sequencing artifact. Rarity characterized most TCR sequences, yet some public TCRs appeared in many donors. Productive rates of about 87% or about 30% were seen for most TCR beta V segments in an earlier analysis. V segments that were indistinguishable, TRBV6-2 and TRBV6-3 among them, were omitted from analysis.

The chain employs TRBV25-1 and TRBJ1-2; D gene unclear. The sample comprised PBMCs. The source of this sequence is a woman aged 45 to 65 in good health and CMV-seropositive. The CDR3: CASSGAFYGYTF. Here the CDR3 DNA reads TGTGCCAGCAGTGGCGCATTCTATGGCTACACCTTC.